This TCR beta chain was identified during a study of T cells after yellow fever vaccination. Trimming took 6 bases from V and 2 from J; bases not matched to a gene: 15. CDR3 size: 17 residues. From germline, CDR1 is DFQATT and CDR2 SNEGSKA (reference sequence). This clonotype showed up just a few times. TCRdb ran MiXCR on the 5' RACE reads and lists one entry per CDR3 protein. In the table there are hundreds of thousands of distinct CDR3 sequences, 10% to 15% of which are singletons. V usage is TRBV20-1 and J usage is TRBJ2-3; 9 bases match TRBD1. The sequence was collected from a man aged 30 to 39 who received the YFV17D yellow fever vaccine. The sample was PBMCs, taken on the day of the yellow fever booster vaccination. In nucleotides, the CDR3 is TGCAGTGCCCCAAGACAGGGGGGCTCTCTTTACACAGATACGCAGTATTTT. This codes for CSAPRQGGSLYTDTQYF.